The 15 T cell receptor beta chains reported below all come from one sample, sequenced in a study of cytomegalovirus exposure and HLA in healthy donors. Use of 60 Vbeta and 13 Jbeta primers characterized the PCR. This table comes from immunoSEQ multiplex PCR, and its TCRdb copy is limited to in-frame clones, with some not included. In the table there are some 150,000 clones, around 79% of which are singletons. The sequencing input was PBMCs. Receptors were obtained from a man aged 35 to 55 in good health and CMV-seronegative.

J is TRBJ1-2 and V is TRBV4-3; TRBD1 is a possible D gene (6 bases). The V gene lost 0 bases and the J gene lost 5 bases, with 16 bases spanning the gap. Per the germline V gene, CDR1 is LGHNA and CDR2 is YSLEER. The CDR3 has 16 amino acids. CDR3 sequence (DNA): TGCGCCAGCAGCCAAGATGTTGGACAGCGTTTTTATGGCTACACCTTC. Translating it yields CASSQDVGQRFYGYTF.

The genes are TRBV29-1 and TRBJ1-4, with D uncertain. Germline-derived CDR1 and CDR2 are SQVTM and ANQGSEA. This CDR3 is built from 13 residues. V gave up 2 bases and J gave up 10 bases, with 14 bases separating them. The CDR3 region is CSVEIPPGGKLFF. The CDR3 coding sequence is TGCAGCGTTGAAATACCCCCTGGAGGAAAACTGTTTTTT. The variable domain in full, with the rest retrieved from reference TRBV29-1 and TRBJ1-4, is SAVISQKPSRDICQRGTSLTIQCQVDSQVTMMFWYRQQPGQSLTLIATANQGSEATYESGFVIDKFPISRPNLTFSTLTVSNMSPEDSSIYLCSVEIPPGGKLFFGSGTQLSVL.

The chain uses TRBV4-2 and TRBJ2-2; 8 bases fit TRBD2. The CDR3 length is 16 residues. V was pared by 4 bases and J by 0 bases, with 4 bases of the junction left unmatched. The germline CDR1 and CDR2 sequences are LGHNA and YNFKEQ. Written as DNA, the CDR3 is TGTGCCAGCAGCCCCGCGGGACTAGCGAACACCGGGGAGCTGTTTTTT. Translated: CASSPAGLANTGELFF.

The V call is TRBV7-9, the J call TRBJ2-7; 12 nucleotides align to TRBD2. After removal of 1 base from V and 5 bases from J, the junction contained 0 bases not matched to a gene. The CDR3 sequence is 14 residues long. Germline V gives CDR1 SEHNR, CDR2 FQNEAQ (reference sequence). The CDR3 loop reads CASSLGLAGDEQYF. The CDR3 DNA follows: TGTGCCAGCAGCTTAGGACTAGCGGGAGACGAGCAGTACTTC.

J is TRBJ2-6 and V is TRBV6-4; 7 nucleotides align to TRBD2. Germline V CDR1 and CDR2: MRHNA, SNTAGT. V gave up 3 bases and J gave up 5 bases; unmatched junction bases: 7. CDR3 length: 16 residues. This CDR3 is CASSDLGGGRANVLTF. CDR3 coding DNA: TGTGCCAGCAGTGATTTGGGGGGGGGAAGGGCCAACGTCCTGACTTTC.

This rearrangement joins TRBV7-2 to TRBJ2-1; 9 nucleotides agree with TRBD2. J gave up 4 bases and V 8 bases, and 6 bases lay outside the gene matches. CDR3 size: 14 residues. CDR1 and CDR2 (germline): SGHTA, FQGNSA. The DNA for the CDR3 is TGTGCCAGCGGCGAAACTAGCGGGTACAATGAGCAGTTCTTC. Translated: CASGETSGYNEQFF.

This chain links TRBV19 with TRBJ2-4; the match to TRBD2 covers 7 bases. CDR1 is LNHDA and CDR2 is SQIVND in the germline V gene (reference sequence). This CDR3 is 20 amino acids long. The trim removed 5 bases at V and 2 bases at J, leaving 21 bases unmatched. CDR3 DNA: TGTGCCAGTAGTTCCCCCCGACTGGCGGGAGATAGTGGTTCCAAAAACATTCAGTACTTC. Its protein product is CASSSPRLAGDSGSKNIQYF.

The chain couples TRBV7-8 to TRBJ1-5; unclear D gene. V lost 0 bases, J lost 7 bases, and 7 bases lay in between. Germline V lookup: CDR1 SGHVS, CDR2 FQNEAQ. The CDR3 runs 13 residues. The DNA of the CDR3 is TGTGCCAGCAGCTTAGCGCCGCGGCAGCCCCAGCATTTT. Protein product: CASSLAPRQPQHF.

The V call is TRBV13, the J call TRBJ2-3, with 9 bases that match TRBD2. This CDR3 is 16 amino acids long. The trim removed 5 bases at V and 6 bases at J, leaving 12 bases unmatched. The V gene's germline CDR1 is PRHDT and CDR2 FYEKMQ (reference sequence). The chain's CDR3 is CASSPSGIWGWDTQYF. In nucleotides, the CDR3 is TGTGCCAGCAGCCCTAGCGGGATATGGGGGTGGGATACGCAGTATTTT.

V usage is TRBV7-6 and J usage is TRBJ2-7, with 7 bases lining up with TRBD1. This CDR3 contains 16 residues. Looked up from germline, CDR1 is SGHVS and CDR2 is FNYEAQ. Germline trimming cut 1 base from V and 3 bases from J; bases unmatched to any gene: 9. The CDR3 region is CASSLEDRHTDYEQYF. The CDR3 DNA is TGTGCCAGCAGCTTAGAGGACAGGCATACAGACTACGAGCAGTACTTC.

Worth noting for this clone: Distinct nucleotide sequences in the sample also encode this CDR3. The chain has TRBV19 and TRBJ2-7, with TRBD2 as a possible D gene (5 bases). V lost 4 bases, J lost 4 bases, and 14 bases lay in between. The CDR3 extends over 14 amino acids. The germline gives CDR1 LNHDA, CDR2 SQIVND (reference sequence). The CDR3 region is CASSTLVRAYEQYF. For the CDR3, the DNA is TGTGCCAGTAGTACACTAGTACGTGCATACGAGCAGTACTTC.

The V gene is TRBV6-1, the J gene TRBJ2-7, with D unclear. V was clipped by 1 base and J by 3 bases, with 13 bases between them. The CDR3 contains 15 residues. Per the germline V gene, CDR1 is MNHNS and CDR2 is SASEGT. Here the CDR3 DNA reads TGTGCCAGCAGTGAAGGCCCGGTTGTTAGCTACGAGCAGTACTTC. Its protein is CASSEGPVVSYEQYF.

CDR3 nucleotides: TGTGCCAGCAGTTTTCCCCCTAGGTGGACAGGGGGCTTCCCGTCCAATCAGCCCCAGCATTTT. Its protein product is CASSFPPRWTGGFPSNQPQHF. The chain recombines TRBV28 with TRBJ1-5; the match to TRBD1 covers 11 bases. This CDR3 comprises 21 residues. Per the germline V gene, CDR1 is MDHEN and CDR2 is SYDVKM. J lost 3 bases, V lost 3 bases, and 19 bases had no gene match.

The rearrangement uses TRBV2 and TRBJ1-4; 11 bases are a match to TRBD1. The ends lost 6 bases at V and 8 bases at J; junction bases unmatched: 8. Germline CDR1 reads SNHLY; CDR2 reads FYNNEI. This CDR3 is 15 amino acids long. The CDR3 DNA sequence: TGTGCCAGCAGGACCTGGACAGGGGGCGGAGAAAAACTGTTTTTT. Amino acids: CASRTWTGGGEKLFF. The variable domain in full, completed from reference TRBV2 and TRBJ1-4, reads EPEVTQTPSHQVTQMGQEVILRCVPISNHLYFYWYRQILGQKVEFLVSFYNNEISEKSEIFDDQFSVERPDGSNFTLKIRSTKLEDSAMYFCASRTWTGGGEKLFFGSGTQLSVL.

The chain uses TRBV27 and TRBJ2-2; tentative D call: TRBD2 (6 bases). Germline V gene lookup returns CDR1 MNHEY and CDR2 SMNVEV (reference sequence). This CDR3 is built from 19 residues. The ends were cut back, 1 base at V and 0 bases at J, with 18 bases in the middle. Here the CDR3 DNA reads TGTGCCAGCAGTTTATTTTCTAGCGTGGGTGTCTCGAACACCGGGGAGCTGTTTTTT. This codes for CASSLFSSVGVSNTGELFF.